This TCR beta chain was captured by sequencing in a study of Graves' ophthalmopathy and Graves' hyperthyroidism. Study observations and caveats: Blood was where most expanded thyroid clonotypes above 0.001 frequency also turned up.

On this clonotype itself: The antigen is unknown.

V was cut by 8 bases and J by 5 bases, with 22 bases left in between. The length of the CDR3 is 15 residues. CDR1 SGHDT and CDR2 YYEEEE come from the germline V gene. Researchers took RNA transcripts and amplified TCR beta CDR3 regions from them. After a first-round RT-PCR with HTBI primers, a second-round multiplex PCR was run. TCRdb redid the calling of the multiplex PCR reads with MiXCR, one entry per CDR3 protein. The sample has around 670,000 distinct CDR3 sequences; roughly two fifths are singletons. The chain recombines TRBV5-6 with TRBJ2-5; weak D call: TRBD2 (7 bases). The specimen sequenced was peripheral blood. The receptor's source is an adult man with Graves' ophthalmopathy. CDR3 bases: TGTGCCAGTGCTCCCGTCGGGGGGCTACGGGAGACCCAGTACTTC. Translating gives CASAPVGGLRETQYF.